The next 30 T cell receptor beta chains were all read from a single sample in a study of blood T cell repertoires in COVID-19. Clones were read by immunoSEQ multiplex PCR, and TCRdb kept only the in-frame ones, dropping some. Of approximately 190,000 clones listed, 83% are singletons. Sequenced material: peripheral blood. The receptors originated from a middle-aged woman with acute or convalescent COVID-19.

This chain connects TRBV28 to TRBJ2-1, with TRBD2 matching 8 bases. The CDR3 spans 15 residues. The germline gives CDR1 MDHEN, CDR2 SYDVKM. Germline trimming cut 7 bases from V and 11 bases from J; bases unmatched to any gene: 16. CDR3 in amino acids: CASMGREASIGQQFF. For the CDR3, the DNA is TGTGCCAGCATGGGGCGGGAGGCCAGCATAGGGCAGCAGTTCTTC.

The gene calls are TRBV4-1 and TRBJ2-7, with 10 bases that match TRBD2. The CDR3 loop spans 15 amino acids. Germline CDR1 and CDR2: MGHRA and YSYEKL. J gave up 2 bases and V 1 base, and 2 bases lay outside the gene matches. The CDR3 nucleotides are TGCGCCAGCAGCCAAGGTCTAGCGGGGGCCTACGAGCAGTACTTC. Translation gives CASSQGLAGAYEQYF.

V and J are TRBV18 and TRBJ2-1, with 9 bases identical to TRBD2. The trim removed 2 bases at V and 9 bases at J, leaving 8 bases unmatched. CDR3 length: 15 amino acids. From germline, CDR1 is KGHSH and CDR2 LQKENI. The CDR3 is CASSPIAGESGEQFF. DNA of the CDR3: TGTGCCAGCTCACCAATAGCGGGAGAATCTGGTGAGCAGTTCTTC.

This clone has a single count. The CDR3, as DNA: TGTGCCAGCAGCTCCTTCAGGGATAATTCACCCCTCCACTTT. Its protein product is CASSSFRDNSPLHF. The chain employs TRBV11-2 and TRBJ1-6; a possible D gene is TRBD1 (5 bases). V was trimmed by 4 bases and J by 5 bases, leaving 9 bases between them. This CDR3 comprises 14 residues. From germline, CDR1 is SGHAT and CDR2 FQNNGV.

This chain uses TRBV10-3 with TRBJ2-3; 10 nucleotides line up with TRBD2. The V gene's germline CDR1 is ENHRY and CDR2 SYGVKD. J lost 1 base, V lost 4 bases, and 8 bases had no gene match. CDR3 length: 17 amino acids. DNA for the CDR3: TGTGCCATCAGTGGCCCGATAGCGGGAGGTCGCACAGATACGCAGTATTTT. This codes for CAISGPIAGGRTDTQYF.

There are a few counts of this clone. J is TRBJ2-2 and V is TRBV19; D is possibly TRBD1 (5 bases). Germline CDR1 LNHDA, CDR2 SQIVND (reference sequence). Trimming shortened V by 7 bases and J by 0 bases, and 12 bases separated the two germline ends. CDR3 size: 15 residues. The CDR3 region is CASTLGAANTGELFF. CDR3 in DNA: TGTGCCAGTACCCTAGGGGCGGCGAACACCGGGGAGCTGTTTTTT.

The chain employs TRBV6-5 and TRBJ1-5; TRBD1 is a possible D gene (6 bases). V lost 4 bases to trimming and J lost 7 bases, with 11 bases between them. Germline CDR1 reads MNHEY; CDR2 reads SVGAGI. The CDR3 is 13 residues long. CDR3: CASSSSQGQPQHF. The CDR3 nucleotides are TGTGCCAGCAGTTCCTCCCAGGGGCAGCCCCAGCATTTT.

The chain joins TRBV10-3 to TRBJ1-2; 7 bases fit TRBD1. J lost 4 bases, V lost 10 bases, and 21 bases had no gene match. Germline CDR1 is ENHRY and CDR2 is SYGVKD. The CDR3 is made up of 17 amino acids. CDR3 loop: CATFLGTVKVDLYGYTF. CDR3 DNA: TGTGCCACCTTCCTCGGGACAGTTAAGGTTGATCTCTATGGCTACACCTTC.

Written as DNA, the CDR3 is TGTGCCAGCAGCTTTAACGGGGGGCACCAAGAGACCCAGTACTTC. Amino acids: CASSFNGGHQETQYF. This chain links TRBV7-2 with TRBJ2-5; D perhaps matches TRBD2 (7 bases). In germline, CDR1 is SGHTA, CDR2 FQGNSA. The CDR3 covers 15 residues. The germline V and J ends were trimmed by 3 bases and 0 bases, with 11 bases remaining between them.

This clone occurred a few times. The chain combines TRBV29-1 with TRBJ1-1, with D possibly matching TRBD1 (5 bases). Germline V gene data show CDR1 as SQVTM and CDR2 as ANQGSEA. Trimming shortened V by 7 bases and J by 0 bases, and 18 bases separated the two germline ends. This CDR3 comprises 15 residues. In nucleotides, the CDR3 is TGCAGCGCCCGGGCGGGGTGGGGGATGAACACTGAAGCTTTCTTT. This sequence encodes CSARAGWGMNTEAFF.

CDR3 in amino acids: CASSPRTGTASQKLFF. CDR3 bases: TGTGCCAGTAGTCCCAGAACCGGGACAGCGAGTCAAAAACTGTTTTTT. The rearrangement links TRBV19 to TRBJ1-4; TRBD1 aligns across 7 bases. V lost 5 bases and J lost 9; bases outside the gene matches: 15. CDR1 LNHDA and CDR2 SQIVND come from the germline V gene (reference sequence). This CDR3 has 16 amino acids.

This clone showed up just a few times. The rearrangement links TRBV2 to TRBJ1-3; TRBD1 might be the D (6 bases). The CDR3 sequence is 16 residues long. V lost 3 bases to trimming and J lost 0 bases, with 12 bases between them. Germline CDR1 SNHLY, CDR2 FYNNEI. In DNA, the CDR3 is TGTGCCAGCAGTGACAGGGGATTACTCTCTGGAAACACCATATATTTT. It translates to CASSDRGLLSGNTIYF.

The V and J genes are TRBV7-8 and TRBJ1-2; TRBD1 agrees at 9 bases. Losses at the gene ends were 7 bases for V and 5 bases for J; bases not matched to a gene: 8. This CDR3 region has 14 residues. Germline-derived CDR1 and CDR2 are SGHVS and FQNEAQ. The CDR3 DNA follows: TGTGCCAGCACCATTACCGGGACAGGGTATGGCTACACCTTC. Translating it yields CASTITGTGYGYTF. Full variable domain (missing parts from reference TRBV7-8 and TRBJ1-2): GAGVSQSPRYKVAKRGQDVALRCDPISGHVSLFWYQQALGQGPEFLTYFQNEAQLDKSGLPSDRFFAERPEGSVSTLKIQRTQQEDSAVYLCASTITGTGYGYTFGSGTRLTVV.

The chain couples TRBV28 to TRBJ2-2; D gene ambiguous. Trimming left V 8 bases short and J 6 bases short, with 13 bases between. CDR1 is MDHEN and CDR2 is SYDVKM in the germline V gene. The CDR3 consists of 13 residues. Written as DNA, the CDR3 is TGTGCCAGCCGAACAGTCCCACCCGGGGAGCTGTTTTTT. As protein: CASRTVPPGELFF.

V is TRBV7-3 and J is TRBJ2-3; D possibly corresponds to TRBD2 (6 bases). V was pared by 4 bases and J by 1 base, with 9 bases between. This CDR3 contains 14 residues. CDR1 is SGHTA, CDR2 FQGTGA, per germline. CDR3 DNA: TGTGCCAGCAGCTCTGCGGGGCGCACAGATACGCAGTATTTT. Protein: CASSSAGRTDTQYF.

In regard to this clone: This specimen includes other DNA sequences encoding the same CDR3. J is TRBJ1-4 and V is TRBV5-4; tentatively, D is TRBD1 (5 bases). The germline V and J ends were trimmed by 1 base and 8 bases, with 6 bases remaining between them. In germline, CDR1 is SGHNT, CDR2 YYREEE (reference sequence). The CDR3 has 12 residues. DNA of the CDR3: TGTGCCAGCAGCTTGCGGGGGGAAAAACTGTTTTTT. Residues: CASSLRGEKLFF.

The chain has TRBV19 and TRBJ2-3; TRBD1 agrees at 9 bases. Germline-derived CDR1 and CDR2 are LNHDA and SQIVND (reference sequence). The ends lost 4 bases at V and 4 bases at J; junction bases unmatched: 6. This CDR3 has 15 residues. The CDR3 region has the DNA TGTGCCAGTAGTACCGCGGGACAGGGACCAGATACGCAGTATTTT. It is translated as CASSTAGQGPDTQYF.

This clone was counted between two and nine times. The chain joins TRBV29-1 to TRBJ2-7, with 9 bases fitting TRBD1. CDR3 length: 13 amino acids. The J segment lost 2 bases and the V segment lost 7 bases, leaving 6 bases of the junction unmatched. The germline V gene encodes CDR1 SQVTM and CDR2 ANQGSEA. The CDR3 loop reads CSAGDRDPYEQYF. The CDR3 coding sequence is TGCAGCGCTGGGGACAGGGACCCCTACGAGCAGTACTTC.

The genes are TRBV7-9 and TRBJ1-6; weak D call: TRBD1 (6 bases). This CDR3 spans 15 amino acids. CDR1 and CDR2 from the germline V gene are SEHNR and FQNEAQ (reference sequence). V was pared by 0 bases and J by 6 bases, with 9 bases between. CDR3 protein: CASSLAGQLNSPLHF. The CDR3 bases are TGTGCCAGCAGCTTAGCCGGACAGCTTAATTCACCCCTCCACTTT.

The chain is built from TRBV6-4 and TRBJ2-3; TRBD2 aligns across 14 bases. There are 15 residues in the CDR3. From germline, CDR1 is MRHNA and CDR2 SNTAGT. V gave up 6 bases and J gave up 5 bases; unmatched junction bases: 4. The chain's CDR3 is CASSVGTSGGDTQYF. CDR3 sequence (DNA): TGTGCCAGCAGCGTCGGGACTAGCGGGGGAGATACGCAGTATTTT.

This chain connects TRBV10-3 to TRBJ1-1; 7 nucleotides line up with TRBD1. Trimming removed 6 bases from V and 0 bases from J; junction bases left unmatched: 1. This CDR3 is built from 13 residues. Germline values: CDR1 ENHRY, CDR2 SYGVKD. The CDR3 DNA sequence: TGTGCCATCAGGGGACAGATGAACACTGAAGCTTTCTTT. This sequence encodes CAIRGQMNTEAFF.

This rearrangement joins TRBV30 to TRBJ1-4, with a tentative D call TRBD1 (6 bases). CDR3 length: 13 amino acids. Germline CDR1 is GTSNPN and CDR2 is SVGIG (reference sequence). Trimming shortened V by 5 bases and J by 10 bases, and 17 bases separated the two germline ends. The CDR3: CAWGRTVARKLFF. The DNA for the CDR3 is TGTGCCTGGGGGCGGACAGTCGCGAGAAAACTGTTTTTT.

The rearrangement joins TRBV27 to TRBJ2-1; 7 bases are shared with TRBD1. There are 15 residues in the CDR3. Unmatched junction bases numbered 9, after V lost 5 bases and J lost 5 bases. CDR1 MNHEY and CDR2 SMNVEV come from the germline V gene (reference sequence). The CDR3 protein is CASSLRDSWNNEQFF. Here the CDR3 DNA reads TGTGCCAGCAGTCTCCGGGACAGCTGGAACAATGAGCAGTTCTTC.

This clone was observed at least ten times. V is TRBV6-5 and J is TRBJ1-5; D is ambiguous. CDR3 length: 13 residues. V was pared by 0 bases and J by 6 bases, with 6 bases between. Germline V lookup: CDR1 MNHEY, CDR2 SVGAGI. CDR3 region: CASSYSPIQPQHF. CDR3 bases: TGTGCCAGCAGTTACTCCCCCATTCAGCCCCAGCATTTT.

The chain uses TRBV6-1 and TRBJ2-1, with 7 nucleotides matching TRBD1. From germline, CDR1 is MNHNS and CDR2 SASEGT. V was pared by 3 bases and J by 2 bases, with 4 bases of the junction left unmatched. The CDR3 is 15 residues long. CDR3 loop: CASSEKGATYNEQFF. In DNA form, the CDR3 reads TGTGCCAGCAGTGAGAAGGGGGCAACCTACAATGAGCAGTTCTTC.

The chain couples TRBV19 to TRBJ1-1; the D gene is possibly TRBD1 (5 bases). Trimming took off 5 bases at V and 1 base at J, with 8 bases between the two ends. CDR1 is LNHDA and CDR2 is SQIVND in the germline V gene (reference sequence). This CDR3 spans 13 amino acids. The CDR3 sequence is CASSVQENTEAFF. CDR3 sequence (DNA): TGTGCCAGTAGTGTACAGGAGAACACTGAAGCTTTCTTT.

This clone was observed a few times. This chain uses TRBV7-6 with TRBJ1-1; TRBD1 agrees at 8 bases. There are 20 residues in the CDR3. V lost 5 bases and J lost 0; bases outside the gene matches: 20. Germline CDR1 is SGHVS and CDR2 is FNYEAQ. CDR3 DNA sequence: TGTGCCAGCAGCCCGAGACTCCGGGCCACAGGGGGGAGGGTGAACACTGAAGCTTTCTTT. Residues: CASSPRLRATGGRVNTEAFF.

CDR3 in amino acids: CASSLIAMNEQFF. The CDR3 bases are TGTGCCAGCAGTTTGATAGCGATGAATGAGCAGTTCTTC. The chain links TRBV3-1 (or the pseudogene TRBV3-2) to TRBJ2-1; a possible D gene is TRBD2 (5 bases). The CDR3 spans 13 residues. Germline assignment: CDR1 LGHDT and CDR2 YNNKEL (reference sequence). The V end was cut by 6 bases, the J end by 7 bases, with 13 bases between.

The chain links TRBV19 to TRBJ1-5; 9 nucleotides align to TRBD1. The CDR3 loop spans 15 amino acids. V was pared by 7 bases and J by 0 bases, with 4 bases of the junction left unmatched. CDR1 is LNHDA and CDR2 is SQIVND in the germline V gene (reference sequence). The CDR3: CASIDRGSSNQPQHF. DNA of the CDR3: TGTGCCAGTATTGACAGGGGGTCTAGCAATCAGCCCCAGCATTTT. The whole variable domain, filled in from reference TRBV19 and TRBJ1-5, reads DGGITQSPKYLFRKEGQNVTLSCEQNLNHDAMYWYRQDPGQGLRLIYYSQIVNDFQKGDIAEGYSVSREKKESFPLTVTSAQKNPTAFYLCASIDRGSSNQPQHFGDGTRLSIL.

The CDR3 DNA is TGTGCCATCAGTGAGAGGATAGTAGGGAGCTCCTACGAGCAGTACTTC. Protein: CAISERIVGSSYEQYF. This rearrangement joins TRBV10-3 to TRBJ2-7; D may be TRBD2 (5 bases). V gave up 2 bases and J gave up 0 bases, with 14 bases separating them. The CDR3 totals 16 residues. Germline assignment: CDR1 ENHRY and CDR2 SYGVKD.